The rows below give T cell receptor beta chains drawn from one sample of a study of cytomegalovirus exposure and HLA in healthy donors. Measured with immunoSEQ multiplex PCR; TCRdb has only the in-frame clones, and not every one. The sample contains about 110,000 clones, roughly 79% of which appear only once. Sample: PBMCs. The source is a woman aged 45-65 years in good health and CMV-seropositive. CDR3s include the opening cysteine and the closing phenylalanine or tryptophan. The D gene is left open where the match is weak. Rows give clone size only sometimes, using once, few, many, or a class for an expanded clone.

cdr3_nt: TGTGCCAGTAGTACCGGACAGGGAACTGGCTACACCTTC; cdr3_aa: CASSTGQGTGYTF; v_call: TRBV19; j_call: TRBJ1-2; d_call: TRBD1; clone_size: few
cdr3_nt: TGCGCCAGCAGCCACGAGACCCAAGCGGGCTACAATGAGCAGTTCTTC; cdr3_aa: CASSHETQAGYNEQFF; v_call: TRBV4-3; j_call: TRBJ2-1; d_call: NA; clone_size: NA
cdr3_nt: TGTGCCAGCAGCTTTCAGGGAGGGGACACTGAAGCTTTCTTT; cdr3_aa: CASSFQGGDTEAFF; v_call: TRBV7-2; j_call: TRBJ1-1; d_call: NA; clone_size: NA
cdr3_nt: TGTGCCAGCACCGAGCCGGGACAGGGCTATGGCTACACCTTC; cdr3_aa: CASTEPGQGYGYTF; v_call: TRBV5-6; j_call: TRBJ1-2; d_call: TRBD1; clone_size: NA
cdr3_nt: TGTGCCAGCAGCTTGGGACAGGACACCTACGAGCAGTACTTC; cdr3_aa: CASSLGQDTYEQYF; v_call: TRBV5-6; j_call: TRBJ2-7; d_call: NA; clone_size: NA
cdr3_nt: TGTGCCAGCAGCCAAGCAGGGGCCGCCGAAAAACTGTTTTTT; cdr3_aa: CASSQAGAAEKLFF; v_call: TRBV14; j_call: TRBJ1-4; d_call: NA; clone_size: once
cdr3_nt: TGTGCCAGCAGCTCACGACAGAATTTTGGAAACACCATATATTTT; cdr3_aa: CASSSRQNFGNTIYF; v_call: TRBV7-9; j_call: TRBJ1-3; d_call: NA; clone_size: NA
cdr3_nt: TGTGCCAGCAGCGTAGATCCGGGTTTGAATACGCAGTATTTT; cdr3_aa: CASSVDPGLNTQYF; v_call: TRBV9; j_call: TRBJ2-3; d_call: NA; clone_size: NA
cdr3_nt: TGTGCCAGCAGTTCGGGACATCCCTATCAGCCCCAGCATTTT; cdr3_aa: CASSSGHPYQPQHF; v_call: TRBV27; j_call: TRBJ1-5; d_call: NA; clone_size: few
cdr3_nt: TGCGCCAGCAGCTCGGGACTAGCGGGAGAAGAGCGAGAGACCCAGTACTTC; cdr3_aa: CASSSGLAGEERETQYF; v_call: TRBV5-1; j_call: TRBJ2-5; d_call: TRBD2; clone_size: NA
cdr3_nt: TGTGCCAGCAGGACCAGCGCTTCCACTGAAGCTTTCTTT; cdr3_aa: CASRTSASTEAFF; v_call: TRBV6-1; j_call: TRBJ1-1; d_call: NA; clone_size: NA
cdr3_nt: TGTGCCAGCAGTAGCGGGGGGGCCCTAGATACGCAGTATTTT; cdr3_aa: CASSSGGALDTQYF; v_call: TRBV7-9; j_call: TRBJ2-3; d_call: TRBD2; clone_size: NA
cdr3_nt: TGCAGCGTTGAGAAACAAGGACTCATGAACACTGAAGCTTTCTTT; cdr3_aa: CSVEKQGLMNTEAFF; v_call: TRBV29-1; j_call: TRBJ1-1; d_call: NA; clone_size: NA
cdr3_nt: TGTGCCAGCAGCCACCTCAGGACAGAAATGAACACTGAAGCTTTCTTT; cdr3_aa: CASSHLRTEMNTEAFF; v_call: TRBV5-6; j_call: TRBJ1-1; d_call: NA; clone_size: NA
cdr3_nt: TGTGCCAGCAGCGCTTGGGACAGGGCTGGCTACACCTTC; cdr3_aa: CASSAWDRAGYTF; v_call: TRBV5-6; j_call: TRBJ1-2; d_call: TRBD1; clone_size: NA
cdr3_nt: TGTGCCAGCAGCTACCAGGGCGTGAACACCGGGGAGCTGTTTTTT; cdr3_aa: CASSYQGVNTGELFF; v_call: TRBV7-2; j_call: TRBJ2-2; d_call: NA; clone_size: few
cdr3_nt: TGCGCCAGCAGTTCGCTGAATGGGGGCAACAATGAGCAGTTCTTC; cdr3_aa: CASSSLNGGNNEQFF; v_call: TRBV5-1; j_call: TRBJ2-1; d_call: NA; clone_size: NA
cdr3_nt: TGTGCCAGCAGCCTGTCCGGGACACCGGGGCAGTACTTC; cdr3_aa: CASSLSGTPGQYF; v_call: TRBV5-4; j_call: TRBJ2-7; d_call: NA; clone_size: NA
cdr3_nt: TGCGCCAGCAGGGATCCTTACAGGGGGGCCGACTATGGCTACACCTTC; cdr3_aa: CASRDPYRGADYGYTF; v_call: TRBV5-1; j_call: TRBJ1-2; d_call: TRBD1; clone_size: NA
cdr3_nt: TGCGCCAGCAGCTTGGACGGGAATGGCTACACCTTC; cdr3_aa: CASSLDGNGYTF; v_call: TRBV5-1; j_call: TRBJ1-2; d_call: NA; clone_size: NA
cdr3_nt: TGTGCCAGCAGCCCAGCGGACCCGGCTTTAGACTATGGCTACACCTTC; cdr3_aa: CASSPADPALDYGYTF; v_call: TRBV7-9; j_call: TRBJ1-2; d_call: NA; clone_size: NA
cdr3_nt: TGTGCCATCAGTGTCGCAGGGGGGCGGGAGACCCAGTACTTC; cdr3_aa: CAISVAGGRETQYF; v_call: TRBV10-3; j_call: TRBJ2-5; d_call: NA; clone_size: NA
cdr3_nt: TGTGCCAGCAGCCCTATAACGCTCATCACAGATACGCAGTATTTT; cdr3_aa: CASSPITLITDTQYF; v_call: TRBV27; j_call: TRBJ2-3; d_call: NA; clone_size: NA
cdr3_nt: TGTGCCAGCAGCCCTGAGCCGTCGAACACCGGGGAGCTGTTTTTT; cdr3_aa: CASSPEPSNTGELFF; v_call: TRBV7-2; j_call: TRBJ2-2; d_call: NA; clone_size: NA
cdr3_nt: TGTGCCAGCAGCTTAGCCGGGTGGAACACCGGGGAGCTGTTTTTT; cdr3_aa: CASSLAGWNTGELFF; v_call: TRBV7-6; j_call: TRBJ2-2; d_call: NA; clone_size: few
cdr3_nt: TGTGCCAGCTCACCACCCGTGGGCCAGCCCCAGCATTTT; cdr3_aa: CASSPPVGQPQHF; v_call: TRBV18; j_call: TRBJ1-5; d_call: NA; clone_size: few
cdr3_nt: TGTGCCAGTAGTATAGCCCAGGGGCGCGGCTACACCTTC; cdr3_aa: CASSIAQGRGYTF; v_call: TRBV19; j_call: TRBJ1-2; d_call: NA; clone_size: NA
cdr3_nt: TGTGCCAGCAGCTCAGGCAAGCGGGGGGCTCAAGAGACCCAGTACTTC; cdr3_aa: CASSSGKRGAQETQYF; v_call: TRBV7-2; j_call: TRBJ2-5; d_call: TRBD2; clone_size: NA
cdr3_nt: TGTGCCATCAGGGGACAGGAACGCGGGCACGAGCAGTACTTC; cdr3_aa: CAIRGQERGHEQYF; v_call: TRBV10-3; j_call: TRBJ2-7; d_call: TRBD1; clone_size: NA
cdr3_nt: TGTGCCAGCAGCTTGCGGGGGGCTTTAGAAAATTCACCCCTCCACTTT; cdr3_aa: CASSLRGALENSPLHF; v_call: TRBV7-9; j_call: TRBJ1-6; d_call: NA; clone_size: NA
cdr3_nt: TGTGCCAGCAGCTCAGGACTAGTTGGTCTCGGTGAGCAGTTCTTC; cdr3_aa: CASSSGLVGLGEQFF; v_call: TRBV7-3; j_call: TRBJ2-1; d_call: TRBD2; clone_size: NA
cdr3_nt: TGCGCCAGCAGCTTGGGGGCTAGCGTAGAGACCCAGTACTTC; cdr3_aa: CASSLGASVETQYF; v_call: TRBV5-1; j_call: TRBJ2-5; d_call: NA; clone_size: NA
cdr3_nt: TGTGCCAGCCGACTAGCGGGGAACACCGGGGAGCTGTTTTTT; cdr3_aa: CASRLAGNTGELFF; v_call: TRBV2; j_call: TRBJ2-2; d_call: TRBD2; clone_size: NA
cdr3_nt: TGTGCCAGCACTCCGGGACAGGGGCCAGAAGCTTTCTTT; cdr3_aa: CASTPGQGPEAFF; v_call: TRBV21-1; j_call: TRBJ1-1; d_call: NA; clone_size: NA
cdr3_nt: TGTGCCATCAGTGAGTCAATAGCGGGAGTCACCGGGGAGCTGTTTTTT; cdr3_aa: CAISESIAGVTGELFF; v_call: TRBV10-3; j_call: TRBJ2-2; d_call: TRBD2; clone_size: NA
cdr3_nt: TGTGCCAGCATCCAGAGTACTACTAACACTGAAGCTTTCTTT; cdr3_aa: CASIQSTTNTEAFF; v_call: TRBV6-5; j_call: TRBJ1-1; d_call: NA; clone_size: once
cdr3_nt: TGTGCCAGCAGTGAGCCGGGGAATGGAAACACCATATATTTT; cdr3_aa: CASSEPGNGNTIYF; v_call: TRBV25-1; j_call: TRBJ1-3; d_call: NA; clone_size: once
cdr3_nt: TGTGCCAGCAACGGGGGAGCCGGTGAAAAACTGTTTTTT; cdr3_aa: CASNGGAGEKLFF; v_call: TRBV6-1; j_call: TRBJ1-4; d_call: NA; clone_size: NA
cdr3_nt: TGTGCCAGCAGTCCTTCTAGTGGTTATGGCTACACCTTC; cdr3_aa: CASSPSSGYGYTF; v_call: TRBV5-5; j_call: TRBJ1-2; d_call: NA; clone_size: NA
cdr3_nt: TGTGCCAGTAGTCCCCAGGGCTCACCCCTCCACTTT; cdr3_aa: CASSPQGSPLHF; v_call: TRBV19; j_call: TRBJ1-6; d_call: NA; clone_size: NA
cdr3_nt: TGTGCCAGCAGCAACAGTGCAACTAATGAAAAACTGTTTTTT; cdr3_aa: CASSNSATNEKLFF; v_call: TRBV5-4; j_call: TRBJ1-4; d_call: NA; clone_size: NA
cdr3_nt: TGTGCCAGTAGTACCTTTTGGACAGGGGGTCAGGAGGAGCAGTACTTC; cdr3_aa: CASSTFWTGGQEEQYF; v_call: TRBV19; j_call: TRBJ2-7; d_call: TRBD1; clone_size: NA
cdr3_nt: TGTGCCAGCAGTCGATCCGGGACTAGCTACGAGCAGTACTTC; cdr3_aa: CASSRSGTSYEQYF; v_call: TRBV6-6; j_call: TRBJ2-7; d_call: TRBD2; clone_size: NA